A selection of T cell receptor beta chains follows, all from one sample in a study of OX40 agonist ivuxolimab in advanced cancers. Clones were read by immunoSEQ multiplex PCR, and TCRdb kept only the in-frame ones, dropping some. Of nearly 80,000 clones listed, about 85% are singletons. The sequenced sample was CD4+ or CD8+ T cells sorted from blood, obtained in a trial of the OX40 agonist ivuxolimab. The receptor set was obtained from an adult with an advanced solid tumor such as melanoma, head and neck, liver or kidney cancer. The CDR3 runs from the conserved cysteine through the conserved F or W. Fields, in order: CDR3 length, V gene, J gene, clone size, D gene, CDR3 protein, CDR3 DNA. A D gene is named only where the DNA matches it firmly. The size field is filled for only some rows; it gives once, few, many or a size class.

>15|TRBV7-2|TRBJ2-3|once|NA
CASSSVGRLTDTQYF
TGTGCCAGCAGTTCTGTGGGGCGGCTAACAGATACGCAGTATTTT
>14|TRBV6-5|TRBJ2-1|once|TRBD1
CASSYSTEGQGQFF
TGTGCCAGCAGTTACTCGACGGAGGGACAGGGGCAGTTCTTC
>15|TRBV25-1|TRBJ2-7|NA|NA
CASSEFMGSSYEQYF
TGTGCCAGCAGTGAATTCATGGGCAGTAGCTACGAGCAGTACTTC
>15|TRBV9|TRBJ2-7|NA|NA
CASSVTESTAYEQYF
TGTGCCAGCAGCGTTACAGAATCAACCGCCTACGAGCAGTACTTC
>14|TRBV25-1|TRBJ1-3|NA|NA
CASSESGTGNTIYF
TGTGCCAGCAGTGAAAGTGGGACTGGAAACACCATATATTTT
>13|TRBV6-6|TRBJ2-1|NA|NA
CASSYSTRREQFF
TGTGCCAGCAGTTACTCGACCAGGAGAGAGCAGTTCTTC
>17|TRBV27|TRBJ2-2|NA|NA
CASSPMTSLLNTGELFF
TGTGCCAGCAGTCCTATGACTAGTCTTTTGAACACCGGGGAGCTGTTTTTT
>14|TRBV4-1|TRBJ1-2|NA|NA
CASSVSSGPYGYTF
TGCGCCAGCAGCGTGAGCTCCGGGCCGTATGGCTACACCTTC
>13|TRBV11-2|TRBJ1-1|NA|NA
CASSLYGGTEAFF
TGTGCCAGCAGCTTATATGGAGGGACTGAAGCTTTCTTT
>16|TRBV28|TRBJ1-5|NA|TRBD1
CASRDTGTGTNQPQHF
TGTGCCAGCAGAGATACCGGGACAGGGACCAATCAGCCCCAGCATTTT
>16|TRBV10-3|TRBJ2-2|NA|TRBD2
CAISEKLAENTGELFF
TGTGCCATCAGTGAGAAACTAGCGGAAAACACCGGGGAGCTGTTTTTT
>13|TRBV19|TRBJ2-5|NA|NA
CASRTLEGETQYF
TGTGCCAGTAGAACGTTAGAGGGAGAGACCCAGTACTTC
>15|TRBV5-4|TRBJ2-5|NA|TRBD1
CASSLRTGGGETQYF
TGTGCCAGCAGCCTCCGGACAGGGGGCGGAGAGACCCAGTACTTC
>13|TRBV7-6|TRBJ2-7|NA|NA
CASSRARAGEQYF
TGTGCCAGCAGCCGCGCAAGGGCTGGGGAGCAGTACTTC
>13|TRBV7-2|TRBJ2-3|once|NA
CASSQGSTDTQYF
TGTGCCAGCAGCCAGGGGAGCACAGATACGCAGTATTTT
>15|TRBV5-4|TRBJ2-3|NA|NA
CASSLIGTRLDTQYF
TGTGCCAGCAGCTTGATCGGGACACGTTTAGATACGCAGTATTTT
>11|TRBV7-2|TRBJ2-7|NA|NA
CASSRGEGEYF
TGTGCCAGCAGCCGAGGAGAAGGGGAGTACTTC
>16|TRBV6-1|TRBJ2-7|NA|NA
CASSEQASRYSYEQYF
TGTGCCAGCAGTGAACAGGCGTCGAGGTACTCCTACGAGCAGTACTTC
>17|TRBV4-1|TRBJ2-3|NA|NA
CASSQDGDTFSTDTQYF
TGCGCCAGCAGCCAAGATGGGGACACTTTTAGCACAGATACGCAGTATTTT
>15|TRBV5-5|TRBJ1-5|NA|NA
CASSLGLYGDQPQHF
TGTGCCAGCAGCTTGGGATTGTACGGCGATCAGCCCCAGCATTTT
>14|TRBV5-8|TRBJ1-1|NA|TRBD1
CASSPGQGYTEAFF
TGTGCCAGCAGCCCGGGACAGGGTTACACTGAAGCTTTCTTT
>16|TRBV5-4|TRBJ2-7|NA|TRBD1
CASSSWGTGGIHEQYF
TGTGCCAGCAGCTCCTGGGGGACAGGGGGAATACACGAGCAGTACTTC
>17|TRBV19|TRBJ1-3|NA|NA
CASSIDPGSSSGNTIYF
TGTGCCAGTAGTATAGACCCGGGCTCAAGCTCTGGAAACACCATATATTTT
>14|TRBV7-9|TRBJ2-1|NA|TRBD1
CASSLATGSGEQFF
TGTGCCAGCAGCTTAGCGACAGGGTCGGGTGAGCAGTTCTTC
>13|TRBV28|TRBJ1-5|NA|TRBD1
CASSGTVNQPQHF
TGTGCCAGCAGCGGGACAGTCAATCAGCCCCAGCATTTT
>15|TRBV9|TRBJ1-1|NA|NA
CASSVSGGMNTEAFF
TGTGCCAGCAGCGTATCTGGGGGCATGAACACTGAAGCTTTCTTT
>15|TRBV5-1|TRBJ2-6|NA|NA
CASSKVTSGANVLTF
TGCGCCAGCAGCAAAGTAACCTCTGGGGCCAACGTCCTGACTTTC
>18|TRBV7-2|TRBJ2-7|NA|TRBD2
CASSQRVIAGGTGHEQYF
TGTGCCAGCAGTCAAAGGGTGATAGCGGGAGGCACGGGTCACGAGCAGTACTTC
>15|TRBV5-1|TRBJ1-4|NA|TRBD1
CASSLSQGVGEKLFF
TGCGCCAGCAGCTTGTCGCAGGGGGTGGGTGAAAAACTGTTTTTT
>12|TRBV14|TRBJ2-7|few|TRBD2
CALAGRSYEQYF
TGTGCCCTAGCGGGAAGGTCCTACGAGCAGTACTTC
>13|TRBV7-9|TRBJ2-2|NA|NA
CASSPSFTGELFF
TGTGCCAGCAGCCCCTCCTTTACCGGGGAGCTGTTTTTT
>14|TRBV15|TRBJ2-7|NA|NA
CATSRDVVSYEQYF
TGTGCCACCAGCAGAGACGTTGTCTCCTACGAGCAGTACTTC
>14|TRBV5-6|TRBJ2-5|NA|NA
CASSPIGAQETQYF
TGTGCCAGCAGCCCGATCGGGGCCCAAGAGACCCAGTACTTC
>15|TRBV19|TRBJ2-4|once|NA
CASSPYLGAKNIQYF
TGTGCCAGTAGTCCGTACTTGGGAGCCAAAAACATTCAGTACTTC
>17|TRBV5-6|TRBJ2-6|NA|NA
CASSDRRGAAGANVLTF
TGTGCCAGCAGCGACCGCAGGGGTGCGGCTGGGGCCAACGTCCTGACTTTC
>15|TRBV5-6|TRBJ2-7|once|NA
CASSLGTDFQGEQYF
TGTGCCAGCAGCTTGGGGACAGACTTCCAGGGCGAGCAGTACTTC
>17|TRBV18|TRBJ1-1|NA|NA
CASSPMRGVSMNTEAFF
TGTGCCAGCTCACCTATGAGAGGGGTGTCGATGAACACTGAAGCTTTCTTT
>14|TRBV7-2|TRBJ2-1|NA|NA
CASSFLGSYNEQFF
TGTGCCAGCAGCTTCCTAGGATCCTACAATGAGCAGTTCTTC
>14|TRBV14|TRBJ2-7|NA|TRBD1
CASSSRTGGYEQYF
TGTGCCAGCAGCTCCCGGACAGGGGGCTACGAGCAGTACTTC
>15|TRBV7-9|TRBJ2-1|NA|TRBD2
CASSSSGRARLEQFF
TGTGCCAGCAGTTCAAGCGGGAGGGCCCGGCTTGAGCAGTTCTTC
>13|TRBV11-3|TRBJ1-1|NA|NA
CASSLGLRTEAFF
TGTGCCAGCAGCTTGGGGCTCCGCACTGAAGCTTTCTTT
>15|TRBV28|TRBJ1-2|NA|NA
CASSTTSGRNYGYTF
TGTGCCAGCAGTACCACATCCGGACGGAACTATGGCTACACCTTC
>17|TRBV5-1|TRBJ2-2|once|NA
CASSQNQLRANTGELFF
TGCGCCAGCAGCCAGAACCAGCTCCGGGCTAACACCGGGGAGCTGTTTTTT
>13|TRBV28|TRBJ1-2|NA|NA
CASSLTVSYGYTF
TGTGCCAGCAGTTTGACAGTAAGCTATGGCTACACCTTC
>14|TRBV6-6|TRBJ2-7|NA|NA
CATHNHRATYEQYF
TGTGCCACGCACAACCACCGGGCCACCTACGAGCAGTACTTC
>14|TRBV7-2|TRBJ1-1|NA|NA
CASVPRVLNTEAFF
TGTGCCAGCGTCCCGAGAGTTTTGAACACTGAAGCTTTCTTT
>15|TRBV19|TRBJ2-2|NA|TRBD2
CASSGLASETGELFF
TGTGCCAGTAGTGGACTAGCGTCCGAAACCGGGGAGCTGTTTTTT